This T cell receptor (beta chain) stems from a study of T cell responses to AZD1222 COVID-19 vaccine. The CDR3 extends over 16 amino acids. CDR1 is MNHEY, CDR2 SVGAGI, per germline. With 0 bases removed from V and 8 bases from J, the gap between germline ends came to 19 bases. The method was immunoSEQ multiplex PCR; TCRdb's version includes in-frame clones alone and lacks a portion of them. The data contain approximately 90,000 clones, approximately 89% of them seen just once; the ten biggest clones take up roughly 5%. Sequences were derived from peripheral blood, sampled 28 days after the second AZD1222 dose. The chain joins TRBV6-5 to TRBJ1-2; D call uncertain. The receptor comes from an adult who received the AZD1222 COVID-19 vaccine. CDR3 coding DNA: TGTGCCAGCAGTTACTCCCTGGACCCGGCTAATGGCGGCTACACCTTC. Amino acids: CASSYSLDPANGGYTF.